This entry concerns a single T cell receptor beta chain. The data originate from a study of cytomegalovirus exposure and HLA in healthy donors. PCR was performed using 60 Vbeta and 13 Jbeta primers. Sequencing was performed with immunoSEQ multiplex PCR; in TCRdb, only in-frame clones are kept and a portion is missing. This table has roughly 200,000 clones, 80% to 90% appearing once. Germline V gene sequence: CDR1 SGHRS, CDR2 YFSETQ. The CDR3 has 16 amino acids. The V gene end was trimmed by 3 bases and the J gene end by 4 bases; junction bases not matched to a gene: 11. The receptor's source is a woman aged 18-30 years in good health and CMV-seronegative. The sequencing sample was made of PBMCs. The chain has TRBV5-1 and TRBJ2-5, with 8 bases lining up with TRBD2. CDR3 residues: CASSSFGRAGIETQYF. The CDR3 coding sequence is TGCGCCAGCAGCTCGTTCGGGAGGGCCGGAATAGAGACCCAGTACTTC.